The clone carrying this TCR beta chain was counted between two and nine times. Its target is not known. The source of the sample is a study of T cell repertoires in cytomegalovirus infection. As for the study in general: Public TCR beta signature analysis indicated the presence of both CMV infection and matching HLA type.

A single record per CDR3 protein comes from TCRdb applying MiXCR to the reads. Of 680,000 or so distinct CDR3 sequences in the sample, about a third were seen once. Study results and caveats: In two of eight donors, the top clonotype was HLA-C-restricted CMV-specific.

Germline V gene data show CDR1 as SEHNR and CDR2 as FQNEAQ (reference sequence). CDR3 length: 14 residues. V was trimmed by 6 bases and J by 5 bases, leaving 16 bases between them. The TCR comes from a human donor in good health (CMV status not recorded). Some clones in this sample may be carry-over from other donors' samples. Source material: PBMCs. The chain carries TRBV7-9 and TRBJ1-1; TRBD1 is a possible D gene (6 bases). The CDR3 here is CASRRTGRWTEAFF. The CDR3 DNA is TGTGCCAGCAGACGTACAGGGAGGTGGACTGAAGCTTTCTTT.